The clone carrying this TCR beta chain was counted once. Germline V gene lookup returns CDR1 MNHEY and CDR2 SMNVEV (reference sequence). Trimming left V 3 bases short and J 0 bases short, with 11 bases between. The CDR3 consists of 15 residues. These data belong to a study of blood T cell repertoires in COVID-19. Study at large: Acute-phase and convalescent COVID-19 samples originated in the United States, Italy and Spain. In each case, the material was cDNA or gDNA derived from T cells, B-cell-depleted T cells, or PBMCs.

Per the study methods: The authors estimated nucleated cell counts from reference gene primer amplification. Sequenced by immunoSEQ multiplex PCR; TCRdb stores in-frame clones only, minus some. V and J calls plus clone size are reproduced from that table; the DNA served to infer D and trimming. Among about 120,000 clones listed, approximately 90% were seen once. This clonotype was sampled from an older man with active or convalescent COVID-19. The sequenced sample consisted of peripheral blood. This chain connects TRBV27 to TRBJ1-1; D gene unclear. The CDR3 spells CASSFQVPMNTEAFF. The CDR3, as DNA: TGTGCCAGCAGTTTTCAGGTCCCCATGAACACTGAAGCTTTCTTT.